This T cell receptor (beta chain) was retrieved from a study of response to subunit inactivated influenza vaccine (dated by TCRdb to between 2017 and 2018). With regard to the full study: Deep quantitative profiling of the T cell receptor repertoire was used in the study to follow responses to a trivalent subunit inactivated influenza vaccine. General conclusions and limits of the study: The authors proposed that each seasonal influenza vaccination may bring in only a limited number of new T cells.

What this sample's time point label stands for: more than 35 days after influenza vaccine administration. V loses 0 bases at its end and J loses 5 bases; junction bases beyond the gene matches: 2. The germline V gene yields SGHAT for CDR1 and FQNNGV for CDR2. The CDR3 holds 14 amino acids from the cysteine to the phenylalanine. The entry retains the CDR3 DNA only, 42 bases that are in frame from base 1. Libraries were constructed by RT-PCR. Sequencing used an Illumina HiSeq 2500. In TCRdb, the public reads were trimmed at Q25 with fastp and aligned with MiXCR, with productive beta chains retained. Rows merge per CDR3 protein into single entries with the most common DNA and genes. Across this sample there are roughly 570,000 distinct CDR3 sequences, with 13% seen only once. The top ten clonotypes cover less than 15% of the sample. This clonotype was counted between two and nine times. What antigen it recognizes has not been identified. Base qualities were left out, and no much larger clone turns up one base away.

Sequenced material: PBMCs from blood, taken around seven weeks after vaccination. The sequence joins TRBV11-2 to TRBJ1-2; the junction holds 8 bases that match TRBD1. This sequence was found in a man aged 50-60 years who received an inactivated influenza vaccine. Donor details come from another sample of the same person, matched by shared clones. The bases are TGTGCCAGCAGCTTAGATGGGACAGGTTATGGCTACACCTTC. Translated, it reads CASSLDGTGYGYTF. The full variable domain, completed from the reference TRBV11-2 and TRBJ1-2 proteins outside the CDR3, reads EAGVAQSPRYKIIEKRQSVAFWCNPISGHATLYWYQQILGQGPKLLIQFQNNGVVDDSQLPKDRFSAERLKGVDSTLKIQPAKLEDSAVYLCASSLDGTGYGYTFGSGTRLTVV.